A selection of T cell receptor beta chains follows, all from one sample in a study of cytomegalovirus exposure and HLA in healthy donors. The table came from immunoSEQ multiplex PCR; TCRdb's copy has only in-frame clones and leaves some out. There are roughly 99,000 clones in the sample; around two thirds occur only once, and about 14% lies in the top ten. Sequences were obtained from PBMCs. These receptors all stem from a woman aged 40 to 50 in good health and CMV-seropositive. Both conserved end residues are part of each CDR3. A D gene is named only where the DNA matches it firmly. A row's size may be missing; if present it is once, few, many or a size class.

v_call	clone_size	d_call	cdr3_length	j_call	cdr3_aa	cdr3_nt
TRBV29-1	.	TRBD2	14	TRBJ2-2	CSVGGGVRAGELFF	TGCAGCGTTGGGGGAGGGGTAAGGGCCGGGGAGCTGTTTTTT
TRBV4-1	.	.	16	TRBJ1-2	CASSQVPTGTNYGYTF	TGCGCCAGCAGCCAAGTTCCGACAGGAACCAACTATGGCTACACCTTC
TRBV27	.	.	15	TRBJ1-3	CASSLLGSPGNTIYF	TGTGCCAGCAGTTTACTAGGGAGCCCCGGAAACACCATATATTTT
TRBV21-1	.	.	15	TRBJ1-4	CASSLRTGGIEKLFF	TGTGCCAGCAGCCTACGGACAGGGGGGATTGAAAAACTGTTTTTT
TRBV27	.	.	16	TRBJ1-2	CASSPTSGGDTYGYTF	TGTGCCAGCAGTCCCACGAGCGGGGGAGACACCTATGGCTACACCTTC
TRBV7-2	once	.	14	TRBJ2-7	CASSLSRGGYEQYF	TGTGCCAGCAGCTTAAGTAGGGGTGGGTACGAGCAGTACTTC
TRBV6-6	.	.	13	TRBJ1-1	CASSYSGGAEAFF	TGTGCCAGCAGTTACTCGGGGGGAGCTGAAGCTTTCTTT
TRBV6-5	.	TRBD2	15	TRBJ2-7	CASTDGRARGYEQYF	TGTGCCAGCACCGACGGGAGGGCCAGGGGCTACGAGCAGTACTTC
TRBV18	few	.	15	TRBJ1-5	CASSLGNLGNQPQHF	TGTGCCAGCTCGCTAGGCAACCTGGGCAATCAGCCCCAGCATTTT
TRBV2	few	TRBD1	14	TRBJ1-3	CASGDRGAGNTIYF	TGTGCCAGCGGGGACAGGGGTGCTGGAAACACCATATATTTT
TRBV7-9	.	TRBD2	18	TRBJ2-1	CASSLVPSGGYNYNEQFF	TGTGCCAGCAGCTTAGTGCCTAGCGGGGGGTACAATTACAATGAGCAGTTCTTC
TRBV4-2	.	TRBD2	18	TRBJ2-1	CASSQVTGTSGGYVEQFF	TGTGCCAGCAGCCAGGTAACCGGGACTAGCGGGGGTTACGTTGAGCAGTTCTTC
TRBV5-8	few	.	14	TRBJ1-2	CASSSGTPYYGYTF	TGTGCCAGCAGCTCCGGGACTCCATACTATGGCTACACCTTC
TRBV5-1	.	.	15	TRBJ2-7	CASSPSTGRPYEQYF	TGCGCCAGCAGCCCCTCGACAGGCCGACCCTACGAGCAGTACTTC
TRBV6-1	.	.	16	TRBJ1-4	CASSASGHGPNEKLFF	TGTGCCAGCAGTGCCAGTGGACACGGACCTAATGAAAAACTGTTTTTT
TRBV19	.	.	12	TRBJ1-5	CASSIYSQPQHF	TGTGCCAGTAGTATCTATAGTCAGCCCCAGCATTTT
TRBV5-1	once	.	14	TRBJ2-2	CASSFQGNTGELFF	TGCGCCAGCAGCTTCCAGGGGAACACCGGGGAGCTGTTTTTT
TRBV5-6	.	.	15	TRBJ1-3	CASSLTGISGNTIYF	TGTGCCAGCAGCTTGACCGGGATCTCTGGAAACACCATATATTTT
TRBV5-1	.	TRBD1	14	TRBJ2-3	CASSSRQGTDTQYF	TGCGCCAGCAGCTCGAGACAGGGGACAGATACGCAGTATTTT
TRBV5-8	once	.	16	TRBJ2-6	CASSRGFQAGANVLTF	TGTGCCAGCAGCAGGGGATTCCAAGCTGGGGCCAACGTCCTGACTTTC
TRBV4-2	few	TRBD2	16	TRBJ2-1	CASSLGPRGGDNEQFF	TGTGCCAGCAGCCTGGGGCCTCGGGGGGGCGACAATGAGCAGTTCTTC
TRBV30	few	.	15	TRBJ1-4	CAWSAGARTNEKLFF	TGTGCCTGGAGCGCAGGGGCTCGAACTAATGAAAAACTGTTTTTT
TRBV5-1	few	.	11	TRBJ2-7	CASSRDYEQYF	TGCGCCAGCAGCAGAGACTACGAGCAGTACTTC
TRBV9	.	.	14	TRBJ2-5	CASSVGAYQETQYF	TGTGCCAGCAGCGTAGGGGCATACCAAGAGACCCAGTACTTC
TRBV9	.	.	14	TRBJ1-2	CASSVSGTNYGYTF	TGTGCCAGCAGCGTATCGGGGACAAACTATGGCTACACCTTC
TRBV4-1	.	.	14	TRBJ1-4	CASSSGLSDEKLFF	TGCGCCAGCAGCTCGGGTCTTTCGGATGAAAAACTGTTTTTT
TRBV6-5	.	.	11	TRBJ2-5	CASSGSETQYF	TGTGCCAGTTCAGGGTCGGAGACCCAGTACTTC
TRBV10-3	once	TRBD1	17	TRBJ2-7	CAISDAVPGQGSYEQYF	TGTGCCATCAGTGATGCAGTCCCGGGACAGGGGTCCTACGAGCAGTACTTC
TRBV7-3	.	.	14	TRBJ2-2	CASSPGMTSGELFF	TGTGCCAGCAGCCCAGGGATGACCTCCGGGGAGCTGTTTTTT
TRBV7-3	.	.	14	TRBJ2-3	CASSYGGATDTQYF	TGTGCCAGCAGCTATGGTGGGGCCACAGATACGCAGTATTTT
TRBV30	.	TRBD1	10	TRBJ1-4	CAWRRDSLFF	TGTGCCTGGCGTCGGGACAGCCTGTTTTTT
TRBV9	.	TRBD2	18	TRBJ2-5	CASSVEASGGAGVETQYF	TGTGCCAGCAGCGTAGAGGCTAGCGGGGGGGCGGGCGTGGAGACCCAGTACTTC
TRBV7-3	.	.	14	TRBJ1-1	CASSLTQTNTEAFF	TGTGCCAGCAGCTTAACACAAACGAACACTGAAGCTTTCTTT
TRBV2	.	TRBD1	16	TRBJ1-1	CASSENDRGENTEAFF	TGTGCCAGCAGTGAGAACGACAGGGGCGAGAACACTGAAGCTTTCTTT
TRBV2	.	.	12	TRBJ1-6	CASSPPNSPLHF	TGTGCCAGCAGCCCTCCCAATTCACCCCTCCACTTT
TRBV7-2	.	TRBD2	15	TRBJ2-1	CASSLAAGAYNEQFF	TGTGCCAGCAGCTTAGCCGCGGGGGCCTACAATGAGCAGTTCTTC
TRBV5-6	.	.	13	TRBJ1-2	CASSLLQGKGYTF	TGTGCCAGCAGCTTGCTGCAGGGAAAAGGCTACACCTTC
TRBV7-2	.	TRBD2	17	TRBJ2-3	CASSGLGLAGSTDTQYF	TGTGCCAGCAGCGGATTGGGACTAGCGGGGAGCACAGATACGCAGTATTTT
TRBV7-9	.	.	13	TRBJ1-1	CASSLWGDTEAFF	TGTGCCAGCAGCTTATGGGGGGACACTGAAGCTTTCTTT
TRBV10-3	.	TRBD1	12	TRBJ1-1	CAIRTGTTEAFF	TGTGCCATCCGGACAGGGACCACTGAAGCTTTCTTT
TRBV4-1	.	TRBD1	16	TRBJ1-5	CASSQAGTGRDQPQHF	TGCGCCAGCAGCCAAGCCGGGACAGGGCGGGATCAGCCCCAGCATTTT
TRBV7-6	.	.	16	TRBJ2-2	CASSSSAGANTGELFF	TGTGCCAGCAGCTCGTCCGCAGGCGCAAACACCGGGGAGCTGTTTTTT
TRBV5-6	.	TRBD1	14	TRBJ2-7	CASSLLGQTYEQYF	TGTGCCAGCAGCTTGCTGGGACAGACCTACGAGCAGTACTTC
TRBV6-6	few	.	14	TRBJ1-6	CASSVALKSSPLHF	TGTGCCAGCAGCGTAGCGCTAAAGAGTTCACCCCTCCACTTT
TRBV7-9	.	TRBD1	15	TRBJ2-2	CASSETGGFTGELFF	TGTGCCAGCAGCGAGACAGGGGGGTTCACCGGGGAGCTGTTTTTT
TRBV9	.	.	13	TRBJ2-5	CASSASQGETQYF	TGTGCCAGCAGCGCATCCCAGGGAGAGACCCAGTACTTC
TRBV2	.	.	14	TRBJ2-2	CASSETTSHGELFF	TGTGCCAGCAGTGAGACGACAAGTCACGGGGAGCTGTTTTTT
TRBV18	.	.	14	TRBJ1-1	CASSPVTGNTEAFF	TGTGCCAGCTCACCCGTGACAGGGAACACTGAAGCTTTCTTT
TRBV12-5	.	TRBD1	15	TRBJ2-7	CASGLAGTGGYEQYF	TGTGCTAGTGGTTTGGCCGGGACAGGAGGATACGAGCAGTACTTC